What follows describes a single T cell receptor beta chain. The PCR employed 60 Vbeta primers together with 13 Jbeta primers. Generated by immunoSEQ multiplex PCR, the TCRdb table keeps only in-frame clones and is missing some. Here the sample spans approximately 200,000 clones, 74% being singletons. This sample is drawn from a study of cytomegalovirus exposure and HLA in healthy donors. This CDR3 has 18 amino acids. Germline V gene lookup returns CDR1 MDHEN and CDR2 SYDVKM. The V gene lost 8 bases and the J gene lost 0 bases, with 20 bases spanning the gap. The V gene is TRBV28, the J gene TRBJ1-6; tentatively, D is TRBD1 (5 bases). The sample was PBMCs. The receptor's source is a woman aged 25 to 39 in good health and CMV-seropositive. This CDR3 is CASRDGHHQSSYNSPLHF. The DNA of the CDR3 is TGTGCCAGCCGTGATGGACATCACCAGAGCTCCTATAATTCACCCCTCCACTTT. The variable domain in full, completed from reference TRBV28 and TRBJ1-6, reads DVKVTQSSRYLVKRTGEKVFLECVQDMDHENMFWYRQDPGLGLRLIYFSYDVKMKEKGDIPEGYSVSREKKERFSLILESASTNQTSMYLCASRDGHHQSSYNSPLHFGNGTRLTVT.